Given below is one T cell receptor beta chain in context. Its cognate antigen is unknown. V was trimmed by 3 bases and J by 10 bases, leaving 15 bases between them. The germline gives CDR1 LGHNA, CDR2 YSLEER. This CDR3 has 13 amino acids. The data belong to a study of T cell responses to AZD1222 COVID-19 vaccine. Study conclusions and caveats: Mapped onto spike, vaccine-associated CD4 TCRs spanned it and were dominant at 160-218 and 743-854.

The table came from immunoSEQ multiplex PCR; TCRdb's copy has only in-frame clones and leaves some out. The repertoire consists of 200,000 to 250,000 clones, with around 93% occurring once and the leading ten covering more than 0.8%. This clonotype was sampled from an adult in good health. V and J are TRBV4-3 and TRBJ1-1; D call uncertain. Sequencing was performed on peripheral blood, taken on day 0 of MenACWY control vaccination. CDR3 in amino acids: CASSQARAEIAFF. The CDR3 DNA follows: TGCGCCAGCAGCCAGGCCCGGGCAGAGATAGCTTTCTTT.